This section outlines one TCR beta chain sequence together with its context. Its antigen remains undetermined. Base qualities are missing; no much larger clone stands one base away. The protocol used for the library was the immunoSEQ multiplex PCR assay. The paper's data handling went like this. A statistical classification framework was built to diagnose cytomegalovirus status from the catalog of TCR beta chain sequences. Imported from immuneACCESS, the table was reduced by TCRdb to in-frame sequences with V and J called. These copies leave out some clones; in studies compared against another copy, an unresolved V gene accounts for under half, and the cause of the remainder is not known. V, J and clone size derive from that table, while D and trimming were established from the DNA sequence. The sample table contains roughly 68,000 clones; only one count was recorded for approximately 97% of them. The top ten hold 2.4% of the sample.

The data were obtained in a study of cytomegalovirus exposure and HLA in healthy donors (dated by TCRdb to 2015 to 2018). Turning to the overall study: The 666 repertoires of the first cohort and the approximately 110 validation repertoires were produced on the same platform, according to a later analysis. The study aimed to test whether signatures of past pathogen exposure could be identified by cataloging public T cell receptors. Besides the first cohort of roughly 640 subjects, a separate validation cohort made up of roughly 120 different subjects was used. The study combined high-throughput TCR immunosequencing, statistical association of individual TCRs with disease status, and machine learning to predict cytomegalovirus infection status.

V lost 2 bases and J lost 1 base; the stretch between them is 6 bases long. Reading from cysteine to phenylalanine, the CDR3 counts 15 amino acids. Just the 45-base CDR3 DNA is kept, in frame starting at base 1. CDR1 and CDR2 are drawn from the germline V gene: LGHNA, YNFKEQ. The full study reports these points: The authors suggested that the approach could potentially be extended to other disease states and immunological phenotypes. The classifier was reported to diagnose cytomegalovirus status with high specificity and sensitivity in both the original cohort and the validation cohort. In vitro tests confirmed that a few of the cytomegalovirus-associated TCR beta chains recognize cytomegalovirus antigens. The study listed over 150 TCR beta chains as associated with cytomegalovirus. Most TCR sequences were observed very rarely across donors, whereas some public TCRs were present in many individuals. In a later analysis, TCRs clustered in the first cohort were found to also tend to co-occur in the 120 or so validation repertoires, with approximately 95% of cluster scores above 0. A later analysis had no HLA typing for the validation cohort, so co-occurrence there was scored across all 110 or so repertoires.

Donors formed part of the validation cohort, which comprised over a hundred subjects and was distinct from the first cohort of some 700 subjects. The source of this sequence is a man between 18 and 35 years old in good health and CMV-seronegative. The material sequenced was PBMCs. The chain employs TRBV4-2 and TRBJ1-6, with the identity of the D gene unclear. The nucleotide sequence is given as TGTGCCAGCAGCCAATCGGGGTCCTATAATTCACCCCTCCACTTT. Its amino acids are CASSQSGSYNSPLHF.